This T cell receptor (beta chain) was identified in a study of OX40 agonist ivuxolimab in advanced cancers. Turning to the study itself: Partial responses, seen in three patients, involved one hepatocellular carcinoma and two cutaneous melanomas.

Of note for this clone: What it recognizes is unknown.

Overall study results and limits: Researchers did not determine the expanded peripheral T cells' antigen specificity.

The method was immunoSEQ multiplex PCR; TCRdb's version includes in-frame clones alone and lacks a portion of them. The data contain 70,000 or so clones, more than 85% of them singletons. CDR1 SGHTA and CDR2 FQGNSA come from the germline V gene. Trimming removed 5 bases from V and 6 bases from J, with 14 bases in between. The CDR3 loop spans 13 amino acids. The rearrangement links TRBV7-2 to TRBJ2-7; possible D gene TRBD1, 5 bases. The source was CD4+ or CD8+ T cells sorted from blood, collected in a trial of the OX40 agonist ivuxolimab. The TCR sequence derives from an adult with an advanced solid tumor such as melanoma, head and neck, liver or kidney cancer. CDR3 region: CASSQSEGAEQYF. The CDR3 coding sequence is TGTGCCAGCAGCCAAAGTGAAGGGGCCGAGCAGTACTTC.